A selection of T cell receptor beta chains follows, all from one sample in a study of shared clonotypes between healthy human individuals. Generated by immunoSEQ multiplex PCR, the TCRdb table keeps only in-frame clones and is missing some. Of a few hundred thousand clones in the sample, approximately 77% are singletons; the top ten hold about 12%. Sequencing used PBMCs. The receptor set was obtained from a woman aged 35 to 49 in good health. Some clones in this sample may be carry-over from other donors' samples. Each CDR3 is given with its conserved first and last residue. The D gene is left open where the match is weak. Expanded clones get a size class; other rows say once, few or many, or leave the size out.

v_call: TRBV4-1
j_call: TRBJ1-2
d_call: NA
clone_size: NA
cdr3_nt: TGCGCCAGCAGCCAAGATCTTGTGGGGGCAGGGGTAGGCTACACCTTC
cdr3_aa: CASSQDLVGAGVGYTF

v_call: TRBV7-6
j_call: TRBJ1-1
d_call: NA
clone_size: NA
cdr3_nt: TGTGCCAGCAGCTTACGGGGGGCTAACACTGAAGCTTTCTTT
cdr3_aa: CASSLRGANTEAFF

v_call: TRBV15
j_call: TRBJ1-4
d_call: TRBD1
clone_size: few
cdr3_nt: TGTGCCACCAGCAGAGACAGGGGGCTTAATGAAAAACTGTTTTTT
cdr3_aa: CATSRDRGLNEKLFF

v_call: TRBV29-1
j_call: TRBJ2-7
d_call: NA
clone_size: NA
cdr3_nt: TGCAGCGCCCCCGGGCCTGCCGGGGGCGAGCAGTACTTC
cdr3_aa: CSAPGPAGGEQYF

v_call: TRBV7-2
j_call: TRBJ1-1
d_call: NA
clone_size: NA
cdr3_nt: TGTGCCAGCAGCTTAGGGGTTTCCGGGGCAGGGGAGTTGCCTGAAGCTTTCTTT
cdr3_aa: CASSLGVSGAGELPEAFF

v_call: TRBV7-9
j_call: TRBJ2-1
d_call: TRBD1
clone_size: medium-sized
cdr3_nt: TGTGCCAGCAGCTTAGCGACGACAGGGGAGGTCGATGAGCAGTTCTTC
cdr3_aa: CASSLATTGEVDEQFF

v_call: TRBV9
j_call: TRBJ2-7
d_call: TRBD2
clone_size: NA
cdr3_nt: TGTGCCAGCAGCGTAGCGGGAGGGACTAGCGCCTACGAGCAGTACTTC
cdr3_aa: CASSVAGGTSAYEQYF

v_call: TRBV27
j_call: TRBJ2-7
d_call: NA
clone_size: many
cdr3_nt: TGTGCCAGCAGTCCCCGGACCTTCGGGATGGGCGAGCAGTACTTC
cdr3_aa: CASSPRTFGMGEQYF

v_call: TRBV13
j_call: TRBJ1-5
d_call: NA
clone_size: NA
cdr3_nt: TGTGCCAGCAGCTTAGGCGTTAGCAATCAGCCCCAGCATTTT
cdr3_aa: CASSLGVSNQPQHF

v_call: TRBV30
j_call: TRBJ1-1
d_call: NA
clone_size: once
cdr3_nt: TGTGCCTGGATTCGGGAGCCATGGAACACTGAAGCTTTCTTT
cdr3_aa: CAWIREPWNTEAFF

v_call: TRBV11-3
j_call: TRBJ1-1
d_call: TRBD1
clone_size: NA
cdr3_nt: TGTGCCAGCAGCAACGACAGGGACACTGAAGCTTTCTTT
cdr3_aa: CASSNDRDTEAFF

v_call: TRBV28
j_call: TRBJ1-1
d_call: TRBD1
clone_size: NA
cdr3_nt: TGTGCCAGCAGTGGGGGGACAGGGAGGGGTTTTACTGAAGCTTTCTTT
cdr3_aa: CASSGGTGRGFTEAFF

v_call: TRBV30
j_call: TRBJ1-4
d_call: NA
clone_size: many
cdr3_nt: TGTGCCTGCTATTTTCGACTCCCGAGGGAAAAACTGTTTTTT
cdr3_aa: CACYFRLPREKLFF

v_call: TRBV30
j_call: TRBJ2-5
d_call: NA
clone_size: few
cdr3_nt: TGTGCCTGGGGCGCCGGGGGGACCCAGTACTTC
cdr3_aa: CAWGAGGTQYF

v_call: TRBV7-2
j_call: TRBJ1-2
d_call: NA
clone_size: NA
cdr3_nt: TGTGCCAGCAGCTTTGACAGGACTTATGGCTACACCTTC
cdr3_aa: CASSFDRTYGYTF

v_call: TRBV6-1
j_call: TRBJ2-7
d_call: TRBD2
clone_size: NA
cdr3_nt: TGTGCCAGCAGTGCCAGCGGGAGGGCCGACGAGCAGTACTTC
cdr3_aa: CASSASGRADEQYF

v_call: TRBV13
j_call: TRBJ2-2
d_call: NA
clone_size: many
cdr3_nt: TGTGCCAGCAGCATCACCCTTCGGAAAAGGGGCGGGGAGCTGTTTTTT
cdr3_aa: CASSITLRKRGGELFF

v_call: TRBV5-1
j_call: TRBJ1-1
d_call: NA
clone_size: NA
cdr3_nt: TGCGCCAGCAGTTACTCGACTAACACTGAAGCTTTCTTT
cdr3_aa: CASSYSTNTEAFF

v_call: TRBV7-9
j_call: TRBJ1-5
d_call: NA
clone_size: few
cdr3_nt: TGTGCCAGCAGCTTAGGGGGAATACCCTCGCCCCAGCATTTT
cdr3_aa: CASSLGGIPSPQHF

v_call: TRBV5-4
j_call: TRBJ2-5
d_call: TRBD2
clone_size: NA
cdr3_nt: TGTGCCAGCAGCCGCAATAGCGGGAGGGAGGAGACCCAGTACTTC
cdr3_aa: CASSRNSGREETQYF

v_call: TRBV28
j_call: TRBJ1-1
d_call: NA
clone_size: NA
cdr3_nt: TGTGCCAGCAGGCCTCGACAGGATTCGAACACTGAAGCTTTCTTT
cdr3_aa: CASRPRQDSNTEAFF

v_call: TRBV9
j_call: TRBJ2-1
d_call: TRBD2
clone_size: NA
cdr3_nt: TGTGCCAGCAGCAAAGGGACTAGCGGGATGGAATACAATGAGCAGTTCTTC
cdr3_aa: CASSKGTSGMEYNEQFF

v_call: TRBV5-1
j_call: TRBJ2-7
d_call: TRBD2
clone_size: NA
cdr3_nt: TGCGCCAGCAGCTTGGCCGGGGGGACTAGCGGGACCGAGCAGTACTTC
cdr3_aa: CASSLAGGTSGTEQYF

v_call: TRBV5-1
j_call: TRBJ2-2
d_call: NA
clone_size: NA
cdr3_nt: TGCGCCAGCAGCCCTCAGGGAGTCCCCGGGGAGCTGTTTTTT
cdr3_aa: CASSPQGVPGELFF